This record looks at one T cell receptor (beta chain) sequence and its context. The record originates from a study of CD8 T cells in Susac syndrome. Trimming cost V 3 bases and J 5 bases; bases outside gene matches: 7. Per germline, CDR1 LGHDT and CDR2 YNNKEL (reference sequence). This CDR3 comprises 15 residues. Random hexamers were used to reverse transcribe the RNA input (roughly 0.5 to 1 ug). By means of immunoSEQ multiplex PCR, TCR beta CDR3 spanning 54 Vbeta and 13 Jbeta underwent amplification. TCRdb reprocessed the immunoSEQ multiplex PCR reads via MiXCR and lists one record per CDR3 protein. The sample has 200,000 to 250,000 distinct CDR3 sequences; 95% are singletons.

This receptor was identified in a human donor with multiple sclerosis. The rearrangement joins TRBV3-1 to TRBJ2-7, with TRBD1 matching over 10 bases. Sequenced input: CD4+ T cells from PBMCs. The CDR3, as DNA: TGTGCCAGCAGCCATACGCCGGGACAGGGGAACGAGCAGTACTTC. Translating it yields CASSHTPGQGNEQYF.